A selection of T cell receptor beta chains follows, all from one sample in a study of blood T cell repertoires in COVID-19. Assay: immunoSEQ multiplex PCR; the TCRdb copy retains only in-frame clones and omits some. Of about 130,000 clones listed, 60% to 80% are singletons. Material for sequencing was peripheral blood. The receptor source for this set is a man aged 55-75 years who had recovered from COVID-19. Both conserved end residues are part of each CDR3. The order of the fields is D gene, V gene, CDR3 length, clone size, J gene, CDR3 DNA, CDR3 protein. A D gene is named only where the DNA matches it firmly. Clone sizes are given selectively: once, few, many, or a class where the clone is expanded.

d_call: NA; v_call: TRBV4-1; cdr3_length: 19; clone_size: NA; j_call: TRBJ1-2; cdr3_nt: TGCGCCAGCAGCCAAGACACCGGAGGGGAGTCTAGAGCCAACTATGGCTACACCTTC; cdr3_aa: CASSQDTGGESRANYGYTF
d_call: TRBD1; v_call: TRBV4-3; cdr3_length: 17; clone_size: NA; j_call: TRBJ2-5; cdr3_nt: TGCGCCAGCAGCCAAGATGCCCGGGACAGGGGGCAAGAGACCCAGTACTTC; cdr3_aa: CASSQDARDRGQETQYF
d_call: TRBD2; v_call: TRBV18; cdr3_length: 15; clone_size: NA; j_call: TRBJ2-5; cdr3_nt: TGTGCCAGCTCACTTCAGCGGGGGCTGCAAGAGACCCAGTACTTC; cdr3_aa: CASSLQRGLQETQYF
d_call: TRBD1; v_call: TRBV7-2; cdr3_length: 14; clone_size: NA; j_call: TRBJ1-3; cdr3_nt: TGTGCCAGCAGCCTGGGACAGGCTGGAAACACCATATATTTT; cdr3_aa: CASSLGQAGNTIYF
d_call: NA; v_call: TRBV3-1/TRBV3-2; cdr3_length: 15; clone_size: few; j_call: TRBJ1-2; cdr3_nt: TGTGCCAGCAGCCAAGATCTCGGGATAAGCTATGGCTACACCTTC; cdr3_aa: CASSQDLGISYGYTF
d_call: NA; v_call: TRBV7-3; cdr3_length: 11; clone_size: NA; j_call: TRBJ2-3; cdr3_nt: TGTGCCAGCAGCCTCACAGATACGCAGTATTTT; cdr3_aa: CASSLTDTQYF
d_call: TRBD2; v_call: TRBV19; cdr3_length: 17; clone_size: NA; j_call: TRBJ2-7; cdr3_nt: TGTGCCAGTCAGGCTACCCCCGGGACTAGAAACACCTACGAGCAGTACTTC; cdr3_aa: CASQATPGTRNTYEQYF
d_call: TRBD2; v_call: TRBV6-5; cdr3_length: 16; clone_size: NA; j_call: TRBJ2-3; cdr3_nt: TGTGCCAGCAGTTACGGAGCGGGGGGGTACACAGATACGCAGTATTTT; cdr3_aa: CASSYGAGGYTDTQYF
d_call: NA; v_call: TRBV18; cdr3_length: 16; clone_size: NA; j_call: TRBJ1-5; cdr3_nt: TGTGCCAGCTCCCAAGACAGGTCAAATAGCAATCAGCCCCAGCATTTT; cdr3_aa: CASSQDRSNSNQPQHF
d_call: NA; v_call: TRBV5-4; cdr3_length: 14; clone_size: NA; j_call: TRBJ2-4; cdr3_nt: TGTGCCAGCAGCACAGGGTCCGCCAAAAACATTCAGTACTTC; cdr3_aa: CASSTGSAKNIQYF
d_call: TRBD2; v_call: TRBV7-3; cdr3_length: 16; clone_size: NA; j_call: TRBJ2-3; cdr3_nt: TGTGCCAGCAGCTCGGGACTAGCGGGAGGTCAAGATACGCAGTATTTT; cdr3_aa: CASSSGLAGGQDTQYF
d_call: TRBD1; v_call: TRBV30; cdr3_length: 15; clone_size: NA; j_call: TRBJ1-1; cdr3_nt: TGTGCCTGGAGAAAATCGGGACAGGCCAACACTGAAGCTTTCTTT; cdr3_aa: CAWRKSGQANTEAFF
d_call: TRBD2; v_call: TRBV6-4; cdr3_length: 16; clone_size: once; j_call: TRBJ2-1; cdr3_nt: TGTGCCAGCAGCGCGGGGACTAGCGGGAGGGCCCGTGAGCAGTTCTTC; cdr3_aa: CASSAGTSGRAREQFF
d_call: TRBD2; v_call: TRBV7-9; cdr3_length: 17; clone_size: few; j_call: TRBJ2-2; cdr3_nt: TGTGCCAGCAGCTCCCCCAGCGGGGGAAAGAACACCGGGGAGCTGTTTTTT; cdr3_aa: CASSSPSGGKNTGELFF
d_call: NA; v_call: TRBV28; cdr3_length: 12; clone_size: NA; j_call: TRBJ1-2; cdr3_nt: TGTGCCAGCATGGCGGGGAGTTATGGCTACACCTTC; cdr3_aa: CASMAGSYGYTF
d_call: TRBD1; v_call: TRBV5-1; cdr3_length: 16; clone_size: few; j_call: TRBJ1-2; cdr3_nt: TGCGCCAGCAGCGTATCCGGGACAGGGGAGTTTGTTGGCTACACCTTC; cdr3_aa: CASSVSGTGEFVGYTF
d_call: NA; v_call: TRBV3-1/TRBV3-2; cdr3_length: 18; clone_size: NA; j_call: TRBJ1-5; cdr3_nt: TGTGCCAGCAGCCAAGGGACGACCGGCATCGGGGACAATCAGCCCCAGCATTTT; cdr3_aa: CASSQGTTGIGDNQPQHF
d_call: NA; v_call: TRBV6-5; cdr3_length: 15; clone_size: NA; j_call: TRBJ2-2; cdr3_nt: TGTGCCAGCAGTTACGAGGGGAGGAGCACCGGGGAGCTGTTTTTT; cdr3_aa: CASSYEGRSTGELFF
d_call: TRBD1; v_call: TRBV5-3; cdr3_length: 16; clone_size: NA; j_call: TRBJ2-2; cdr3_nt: TGTGCCAGAAGCGGGACAGGGGGATCGGGCACCGGGGAGCTGTTTTTT; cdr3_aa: CARSGTGGSGTGELFF
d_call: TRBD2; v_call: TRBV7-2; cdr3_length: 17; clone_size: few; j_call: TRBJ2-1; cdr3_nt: TGTGCCAGCAGCCCGTGGTGGTCCTCCGGGACTAGCTATGAGCAGTTCTTC; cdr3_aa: CASSPWWSSGTSYEQFF
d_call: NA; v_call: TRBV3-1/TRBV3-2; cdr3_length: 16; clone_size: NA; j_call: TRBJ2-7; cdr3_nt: TGTGCCAGCAGCCAAGGAGTGGCTCAGCGAGCCTACGAGCAGTACTTC; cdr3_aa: CASSQGVAQRAYEQYF
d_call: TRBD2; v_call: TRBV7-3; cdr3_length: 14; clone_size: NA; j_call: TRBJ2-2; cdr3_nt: TGTGCCAGCAGCCCCGGGCTAGCGGCCGGGGAGCTGTTTTTT; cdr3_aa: CASSPGLAAGELFF
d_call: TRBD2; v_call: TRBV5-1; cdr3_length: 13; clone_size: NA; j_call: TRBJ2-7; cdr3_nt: TGCGCCAGCAGCCCTAGCGGGGAATACGAGCAGTACTTC; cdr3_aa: CASSPSGEYEQYF
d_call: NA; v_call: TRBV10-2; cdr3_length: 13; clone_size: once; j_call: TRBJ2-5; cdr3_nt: TGCGCCAGCAGTGAGAACTTCGGGGAGACCCAGTACTTC; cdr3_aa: CASSENFGETQYF
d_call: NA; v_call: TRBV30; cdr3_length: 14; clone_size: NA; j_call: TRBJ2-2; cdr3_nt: TGTGCCTGGAGCGGTGAGGTGAACACCGGGGAGCTGTTTTTT; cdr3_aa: CAWSGEVNTGELFF
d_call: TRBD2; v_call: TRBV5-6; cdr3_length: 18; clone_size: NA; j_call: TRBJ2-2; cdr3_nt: TGTGCCAGCAGCCCCTGGGAGGGGACTAGTCTTAACACCGGGGAGCTGTTTTTT; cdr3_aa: CASSPWEGTSLNTGELFF
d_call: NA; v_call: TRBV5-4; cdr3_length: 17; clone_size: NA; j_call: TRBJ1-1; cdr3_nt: TGTGCCAGCAGTTTCGGAGGGGGGGGGCTTATGAACACTGAAGCTTTCTTT; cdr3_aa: CASSFGGGGLMNTEAFF
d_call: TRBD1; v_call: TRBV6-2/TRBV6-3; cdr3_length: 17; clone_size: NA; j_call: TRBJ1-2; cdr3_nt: TGTGCCAGCAGTTACTCGTTCGAGGGTACAGGGGGCAGTGGCTACACCTTC; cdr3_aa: CASSYSFEGTGGSGYTF
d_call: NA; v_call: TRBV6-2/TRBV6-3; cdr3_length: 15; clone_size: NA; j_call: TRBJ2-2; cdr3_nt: TGTGCCAGCAGTAATAGCGGAGACCCCACCGGGGAGCTGTTTTTT; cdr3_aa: CASSNSGDPTGELFF
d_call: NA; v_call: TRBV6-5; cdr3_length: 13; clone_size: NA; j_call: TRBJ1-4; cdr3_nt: TGTGCCAGCAGGCTTCGCGGCGTTGAAAAACTGTTTTTT; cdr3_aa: CASRLRGVEKLFF
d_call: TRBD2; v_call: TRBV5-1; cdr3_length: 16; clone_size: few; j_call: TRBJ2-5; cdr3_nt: TGCGCCAGCAGCTTGGAAGCTCCTAGCGGGGGGGAGACCCAGTACTTC; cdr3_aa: CASSLEAPSGGETQYF
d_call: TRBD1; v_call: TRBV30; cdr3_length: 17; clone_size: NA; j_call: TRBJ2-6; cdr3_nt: TGTGCCGTTTGGCGGGACAGGGTTAGCTCTGGGGCCAACGTCCTGACTTTC; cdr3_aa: CAVWRDRVSSGANVLTF